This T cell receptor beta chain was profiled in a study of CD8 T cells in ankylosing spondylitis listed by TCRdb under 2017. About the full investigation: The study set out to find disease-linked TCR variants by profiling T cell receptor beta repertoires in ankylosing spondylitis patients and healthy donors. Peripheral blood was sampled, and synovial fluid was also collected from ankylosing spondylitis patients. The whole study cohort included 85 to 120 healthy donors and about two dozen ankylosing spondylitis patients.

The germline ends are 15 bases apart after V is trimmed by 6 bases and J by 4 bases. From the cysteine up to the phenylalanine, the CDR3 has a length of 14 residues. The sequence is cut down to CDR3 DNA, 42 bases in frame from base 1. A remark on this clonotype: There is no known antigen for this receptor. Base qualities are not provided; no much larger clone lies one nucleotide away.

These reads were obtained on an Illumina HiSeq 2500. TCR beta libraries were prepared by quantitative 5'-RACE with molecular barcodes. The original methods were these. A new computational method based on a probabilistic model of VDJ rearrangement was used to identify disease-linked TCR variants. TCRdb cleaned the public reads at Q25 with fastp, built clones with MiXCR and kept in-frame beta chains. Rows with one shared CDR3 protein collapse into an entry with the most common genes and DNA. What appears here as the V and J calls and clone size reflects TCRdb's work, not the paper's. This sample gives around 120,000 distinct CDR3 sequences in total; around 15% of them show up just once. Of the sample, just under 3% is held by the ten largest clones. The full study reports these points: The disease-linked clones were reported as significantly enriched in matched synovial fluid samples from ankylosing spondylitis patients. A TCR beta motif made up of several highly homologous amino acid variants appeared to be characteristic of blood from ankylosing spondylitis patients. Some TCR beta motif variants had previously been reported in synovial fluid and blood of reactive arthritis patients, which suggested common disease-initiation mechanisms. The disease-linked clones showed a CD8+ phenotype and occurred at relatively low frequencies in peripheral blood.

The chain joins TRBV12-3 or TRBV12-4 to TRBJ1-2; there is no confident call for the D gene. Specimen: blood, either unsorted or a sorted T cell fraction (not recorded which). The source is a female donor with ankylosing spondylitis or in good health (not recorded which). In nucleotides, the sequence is TGTGCCAGCAGCCCCATGAGGGAAGCCTATGGCTACACCTTC. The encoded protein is CASSPMREAYGYTF.